Listed below are T cell receptor beta chains from one sample, sequenced in a study of blood T cells in healthy people across ages. TCRdb itself ran the 5' RACE reads through MiXCR, one entry per CDR3 protein. The profile shows hundreds of thousands of distinct CDR3 sequences, under 45% of them singletons. Material for sequencing was blood. The receptors here all came from a man aged 60 to 75 in good health. Each CDR3 is given with its conserved first and last residue. The D gene is left open where the match is weak. For some rows the clone size is stated as once, few or many, or as a class when expanded; others skip it.

d_call clone_size j_call v_call cdr3_nt cdr3_aa
TRBD1 . TRBJ2-3 TRBV20-1 TGCAGTGCCGGACAGGGGCTTTTGAATACGCAGTATTTT CSAGQGLLNTQYF
TRBD2 . TRBJ2-5 TRBV7-9 TGTGCCAGCAGAACTAGCGGGGAGGAGACCCAGTACTTC CASRTSGEETQYF
. few TRBJ2-1 TRBV6-2/TRBV6-3 TGTGCCAGCACCTCTGATATGGGTGGCGCGACGGGTGAGCAGTTCTTC CASTSDMGGATGEQFF
TRBD2 few TRBJ2-1 TRBV6-1 TGTGCCAGCAGTCGTACTAGCGGGGGGGCTTCCTACAATGAGCAGTTCTTC CASSRTSGGASYNEQFF
. . TRBJ2-7 TRBV18 TGTGTCAGCTCACCGCAGCCAGCAGGGACCCTTTCCTACGAGCAGTACTTC CVSSPQPAGTLSYEQYF
. few TRBJ2-3 TRBV4-1 TGCGCCAGCAGCCAGGTGGCGGCCACAGATACGCAGTATTTT CASSQVAATDTQYF
. few TRBJ1-5 TRBV4-3 TGCGCCAGCAGCCAAGGAGCGCCTGGGGGCAATCAGCCCCAGCATTTT CASSQGAPGGNQPQHF
. . TRBJ2-6 TRBV28 TGTGCCAGCAGTTTGGCTGACTCTGGGGCCAACGTCCTGACTTTC CASSLADSGANVLTF
TRBD1 . TRBJ1-2 TRBV27 TGTGCCAGCAGTTTTCTCGGGACAGGGGGAAATGGCTACACCTTC CASSFLGTGGNGYTF
. . TRBJ2-6 TRBV20-1 TGCAGTGCCCATCCGGGGGCCAACGTCCTGACTTTC CSAHPGANVLTF
. . TRBJ2-7 TRBV10-3 TGTGCCATCAGTGGGGGCAGGTCCTACGAGCAGTACTTC CAISGGRSYEQYF
. few TRBJ2-1 TRBV9 TGTGCCAGCAGCTCCGACTTAGCGAATGAGCAGTTCTTC CASSSDLANEQFF
. . TRBJ1-2 TRBV5-1 TGCGCCAGCAGCTTGGAGGAGGCGGACGGCCCTAACTATGGCTACACCTTC CASSLEEADGPNYGYTF
TRBD1 many TRBJ2-1 TRBV3-1 TGTGCCAGTACAACAGGGGGTCGCAATGAGCAGTTCTTC CASTTGGRNEQFF
. . TRBJ1-1 TRBV5-6 TGTGCCAGCAGCTTACAGGGTATTGAAGCTTTCTTT CASSLQGIEAFF
TRBD1 once TRBJ2-3 TRBV12-3/TRBV12-4 TGTGCCAGCAGTCCCCGACAGGGAATTACAACAGATACGCAGTATTTT CASSPRQGITTDTQYF
TRBD1 once TRBJ2-7 TRBV28 TGTGCCAGCAGTTTATCTCTTCCGGGACAGATGGACGAGCAGTACTTC CASSLSLPGQMDEQYF
. . TRBJ1-5 TRBV5-5 TGTGCCAGCAGCCAACAGAAGAGCAATCAGCCCCAGCATTTT CASSQQKSNQPQHF
. . TRBJ1-1 TRBV5-8 TGTGCCAGCCACCCGCGGATAGGGTACAGGGTCTTAATTGGGAACACTGAAGCTTTCTTT CASHPRIGYRVLIGNTEAFF
TRBD1 few TRBJ1-6 TRBV27 TGTGCCAGCAGTTTGGACAGGGGCATCTCACCCCTCCACTTT CASSLDRGISPLHF
TRBD1 few TRBJ2-7 TRBV9 TGTGCCAGCAGCGCGACAGGGCTTTCCTACGAGCAGTACTTC CASSATGLSYEQYF
TRBD2 . TRBJ2-4 TRBV6-1 TGTGCCAGCAGTCCCGGGACTAGCGGGTGGGGGGCCAAAAACATTCAGTACTTC CASSPGTSGWGAKNIQYF
. few TRBJ1-2 TRBV25-1 TGTGCCAGCAGCGAACACAGGTTCGGGTATGGCTACACCTTC CASSEHRFGYGYTF
. . TRBJ1-2 TRBV20-1 TGCAGTGCTAGAGATGCGGGTAGGAATGGCTACACCTTC CSARDAGRNGYTF
. . TRBJ1-1 TRBV6-5 TGTGCCAGCAGTTACTCAGGGATTAACACTGAAGCTTTCTTT CASSYSGINTEAFF
. . TRBJ1-4 TRBV20-1 TGCAGTGCTAGTACCCTTGGGGAGGATGAAAAACTGTTTTTT CSASTLGEDEKLFF
TRBD2 few TRBJ2-5 TRBV20-1 TGCAGTGTACGCTGGGGAGGGGACCAAGAGACCCAGTACTTC CSVRWGGDQETQYF